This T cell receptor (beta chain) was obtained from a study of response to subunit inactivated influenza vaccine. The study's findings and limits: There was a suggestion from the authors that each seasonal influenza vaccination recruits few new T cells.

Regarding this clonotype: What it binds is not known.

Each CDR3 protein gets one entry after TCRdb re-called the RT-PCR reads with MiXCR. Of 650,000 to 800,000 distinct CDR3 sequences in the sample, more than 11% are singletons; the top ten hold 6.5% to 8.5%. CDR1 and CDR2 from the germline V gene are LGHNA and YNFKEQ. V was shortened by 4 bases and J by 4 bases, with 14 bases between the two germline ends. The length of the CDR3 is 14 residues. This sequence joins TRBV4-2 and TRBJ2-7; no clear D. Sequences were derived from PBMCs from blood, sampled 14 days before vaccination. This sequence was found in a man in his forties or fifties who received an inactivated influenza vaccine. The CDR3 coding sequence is TGTGCCAGCAGCCCGGTGGGTAGCAAGTACGAGCAGTACTTC. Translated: CASSPVGSKYEQYF.